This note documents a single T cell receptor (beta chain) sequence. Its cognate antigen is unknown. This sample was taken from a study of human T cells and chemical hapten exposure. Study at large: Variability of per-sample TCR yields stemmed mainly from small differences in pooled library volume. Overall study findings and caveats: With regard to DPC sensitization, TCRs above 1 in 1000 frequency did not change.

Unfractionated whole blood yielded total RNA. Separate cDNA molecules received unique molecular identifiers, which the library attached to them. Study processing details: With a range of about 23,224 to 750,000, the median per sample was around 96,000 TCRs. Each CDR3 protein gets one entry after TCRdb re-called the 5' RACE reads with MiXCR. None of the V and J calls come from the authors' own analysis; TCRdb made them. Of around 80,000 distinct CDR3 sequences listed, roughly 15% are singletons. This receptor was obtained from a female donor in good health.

CDR3 amino acids: CASSQDMAGESDTQYF. DNA of the CDR3: TGTGCCAGCAGCCAAGATATGGCAGGGGAGAGCGATACGCAGTATTTT. The chain recombines TRBV4-2 with TRBJ2-3; D is possibly TRBD1 (6 bases). CDR3 length: 16 amino acids. Germline V gene data show CDR1 as LGHNA and CDR2 as YNFKEQ. The V and J ends lost 0 bases and 6 bases respectively, with 16 bases between them.